One and the same sample provided the 2 T cell receptor beta chains below, sequenced in a study of blood T cell repertoires in COVID-19. Sequencing was performed with immunoSEQ multiplex PCR; in TCRdb, only in-frame clones are kept and a portion is missing. Found here are some 300,000 clones, 90% of them singletons; the top ten hold around 0.93%. The sequenced sample was peripheral blood. The receptor source for this set is a woman aged 40 to 50 with COVID-19, enrolled during active disease.

This chain connects TRBV5-1 to TRBJ2-1, with TRBD2 identical over 9 bases. Trimming took 4 bases from V and 1 from J; bases not matched to a gene: 6. The length of the CDR3 is 16 residues. The germline CDR1 and CDR2 sequences are SGHRS and YFSETQ. The CDR3: CASSRIAGASYNEQFF. CDR3 bases: TGCGCCAGCAGCAGAATAGCGGGGGCGTCCTACAATGAGCAGTTCTTC. Looking up the rest from reference TRBV5-1 and TRBJ2-1 gives the full variable domain: KAGVTQTPRYLIKTRGQQVTLSCSPISGHRSVSWYQQTPGQGLQFLFEYFSETQRNKGNFPGRFSGRQFSNSRSEMNVSTLELGDSALYLCASSRIAGASYNEQFFGPGTRLTVL.

This sequence joins TRBV4-1 and TRBJ2-4; 9 bases fit TRBD1. The CDR3 runs to 15 residues. V shed 2 bases, J shed 8 bases, and the junction held 7 bases outside the gene matches. Germline V gives CDR1 MGHRA, CDR2 YSYEKL. For the CDR3, the DNA is TGCGCCAGCAGCCAATCGGGGACAGGGATGGACATTCAGTACTTC. Translation: CASSQSGTGMDIQYF.